Listed here is a single TCR beta chain. Its antigen is unknown. This record comes from a study of PD-1 blockade in classical Hodgkin lymphoma. Broader study findings: The study reported lower baseline TCR diversity in newly diagnosed patients than in healthy donors. CD8+ TCR diversity did not rise significantly by C4D1, unlike CD4+. The causes of the repertoire differences, possibly disease activity or prior therapy, remain undefined. Diversity similar to that of newly diagnosed patients was seen at baseline in complete responders.

CDR3 length equals 16 residues. The method was immunoSEQ multiplex PCR; TCRdb's version includes in-frame clones alone and lacks a portion of them. The sample lists nearly 25,000 clones, roughly 76% occurring once. Specified time point: cycle 4 day 1 (C4D1), after 6 weeks of nivolumab. Relapses following autologous stem cell transplantation were seen in all patients, with brentuximab vedotin exposure varying. The rearrangement joins TRBV21-1 to TRBJ2-5; the table's D call TRBD2 went unverified against the DNA. TRBV21-1 is a pseudogene segment. The clonotype comes from a human donor with classical Hodgkin lymphoma. The sample was peripheral blood mononuclear cells (PBMCs), taken before the fourth cycle of nivolumab. The CDR3: CASSKEGAGDPETQYF. The DNA for the CDR3 is TGTGCCAGCAGCAAAGAGGGAGCGGGGGACCCGGAGACCCAGTACTTC.